These 18 T cell receptor beta chains were all obtained from the same sample, sequenced in a study of patients and donors after allogeneic stem cell transplantation (dated by TCRdb to 2020 to 2022). Library preparation used RT-PCR. For sequencing, a NextSeq 550 was employed. In TCRdb, the public reads were trimmed at Q25 with fastp and aligned with MiXCR, with productive beta chains retained. Entries that share a CDR3 protein sequence are merged under the most common genes and DNA. The sample records about 160,000 distinct CDR3 sequences, 30% of which are singletons. Approximately 3% of the sample lies in the top ten. Sequenced material: blood, either unsorted or a sorted T cell fraction (not recorded which). All receptors come from a human donor who was either an allogeneic HSCT recipient or a stem cell or donor lymphocyte infusion donor (not recorded which). It is not recorded whose cells these are; they may come from a transplant donor.

This rearrangement joins TRBV21-1 to TRBJ2-7; the D segment call TRBD1 is taken from the table without a DNA check. TRBV21-1 is a known pseudogene. The length of the CDR3 is 15 residues. CDR3 DNA: TGTGCCAGCAGCAATTCCCGGGTCTTATCCTACGAGCAGTACTTC. This gives the protein CASSNSRVLSYEQYF.

This clonotype was detected only a few times. The chain couples TRBV5-1 to TRBJ2-2; 11 positions match TRBD2. Germline-derived CDR1 and CDR2 are SGHRS and YFSETQ. The CDR3 has 14 residues. CDR3 DNA: TGCGCTTCCCAACTAGCGGGAGCCGGCGGGGAGCTGTTTTTT. Translation: CASQLAGAGGELFF.

CDR3 DNA sequence: TGTGCCAGCAGTTACTATCGACAGCTCTATGGCTACACCTTC. Its translation: CASSYYRQLYGYTF. V gene TRBV6-2 or TRBV6-3 combines with J gene TRBJ1-2, with D perhaps TRBD1 (5 bases). Looked up from germline, CDR1 is MNHEY and CDR2 is SVGEGT. The CDR3 length is 14 residues. V lost 1 base and J lost 4, with 10 bases in between.

The chain recombines TRBV12-3 or TRBV12-4 with TRBJ2-7; D is possibly TRBD1 (5 bases). This CDR3 comprises 13 residues. Trimming removed 3 bases at V and 6 bases at J, with 12 bases between. Here the CDR3 reads CASSLGRGVEQYF. DNA of the CDR3: TGTGCCAGCAGTTTGGGAAGGGGCGTCGAGCAGTACTTC.

The V gene is TRBV3-1, the J gene TRBJ2-3, with D perhaps TRBD2 (6 bases). The CDR3 is made up of 15 amino acids. The V gene lost 0 bases and the J gene lost 5 bases, with 12 bases spanning the gap. Germline CDR1 is LGHDT and CDR2 is YNNKEL (reference sequence). Here the CDR3 reads CASSQEWLARDTQYF. For the CDR3, the DNA is TGTGCCAGCAGCCAAGAATGGCTAGCGCGAGATACGCAGTATTTT.

This chain joins TRBV7-2 and TRBJ2-3; TRBD1 matches 9 bases. Germline trimming cut 5 bases from V and 4 bases from J; bases unmatched to any gene: 7. The germline V gene encodes CDR1 SGHTA and CDR2 FQGNSA. The CDR3 is 15 residues long. CDR3 DNA sequence: TGTGCCAGCAGCCGTCCCGGGACAGGGTCAGATACGCAGTATTTT. Translating it yields CASSRPGTGSDTQYF.

The chain combines TRBV29-1 with TRBJ2-2; D call uncertain. Trimming took 3 bases from V and 6 from J, leaving 5 bases between them. The CDR3 has 11 residues. CDR1 is SQVTM and CDR2 is ANQGSEA in the germline V gene. CDR3 in DNA: TGCAGCGTTGAGAGGCCCGGGGAGCTGTTTTTT. This translates into CSVERPGELFF.

The chain combines TRBV10-3 with TRBJ2-4; 10 bases map to TRBD1. In germline, CDR1 is ENHRY, CDR2 SYGVKD. V lost 4 bases and J lost 8; bases outside the gene matches: 2. This CDR3 comprises 13 residues. The CDR3 spells CAISGDRGDIQYF. In DNA form, the CDR3 reads TGTGCCATCAGTGGGGACAGGGGAGACATTCAGTACTTC.

This clonotype was detected only a few times. The chain uses TRBV29-1 and TRBJ2-7, with 9 bases aligning to TRBD1. The length of the CDR3 is 13 residues. Trimming removed 1 base from V and 3 bases from J; junction bases left unmatched: 1. Germline CDR1 reads SQVTM; CDR2 reads ANQGSEA. CDR3 nucleotide sequence: TGCAGCGTTGAAGGGGACAGGGTCTACGAGCAGTACTTC. Protein sequence: CSVEGDRVYEQYF.

The chain employs TRBV29-1 and TRBJ2-1, with TRBD2 matching over 9 bases. After removal of 4 bases from V and 9 bases from J, the junction contained 7 bases not matched to a gene. Germline V lookup: CDR1 SQVTM, CDR2 ANQGSEA. There are 13 residues in the CDR3. The CDR3 DNA follows: TGCAGCGTTGGGGGACTAGCAAGGGTTGAGCAGTTCTTC. This translates into CSVGGLARVEQFF.

Many counts were recorded for this clonotype. This chain connects TRBV12-3 or TRBV12-4 to TRBJ2-5, with D perhaps matching TRBD1 (6 bases). CDR3 length: 13 amino acids. Trimming cost V 5 bases and J 1 base, with 8 bases left between them. The CDR3 reads CASSQGSQETQYF. CDR3 DNA sequence: TGTGCCAGCAGTCAGGGGTCCCAAGAGACCCAGTACTTC.

This clonotype showed up just once. The chain employs TRBV5-1 and TRBJ2-5; no reliable D call. The V gene's germline CDR1 is SGHRS and CDR2 YFSETQ. V lost 7 bases to trimming and J lost 1 base, with 5 bases between them. There are 11 residues in the CDR3. The CDR3 nucleotides are TGCGCCAGCGGCAGCCAAGAGACCCAGTACTTC. Its protein product is CASGSQETQYF.

This clonotype was observed a handful of times. The chain joins TRBV5-1 to TRBJ2-7; possibly TRBD2 for D (5 bases). CDR1 is SGHRS, CDR2 YFSETQ, per germline. V gave up 2 bases and J gave up 2 bases, with 20 bases separating them. The CDR3 length is 17 residues. CDR3: CASSFLVSWEKAYEQYF. CDR3 sequence (DNA): TGCGCCAGCAGCTTTTTGGTGAGTTGGGAGAAGGCCTACGAGCAGTACTTC.

This clonotype was found many times. The V call is TRBV12-3 or TRBV12-4, the J call TRBJ1-1; tentatively, D is TRBD1 (6 bases). V lost 1 base, J lost 5 bases, and 14 bases lay in between. The CDR3 is made up of 15 amino acids. CDR3 sequence: CASSLDRVSGTEAFF. DNA of the CDR3: TGTGCCAGCAGTTTAGACAGGGTATCGGGAACTGAAGCTTTCTTT.

This clonotype was detected only a few times. The J gene is TRBJ1-1, the V gene TRBV7-2, with unresolved D. V shed 5 bases and J shed 10 bases, with 14 bases lying between them. The CDR3 loop spans 12 amino acids. The germline V gene has CDR1 SGHTA and CDR2 FQGNSA. This CDR3 reads CASSPSGFGAFF. The CDR3 DNA sequence: TGTGCCAGCAGCCCCTCAGGTTTTGGAGCTTTCTTT.

This clonotype was detected a few times. The chain recombines TRBV5-1 with TRBJ1-2, with TRBD1 matching 7 bases. This CDR3 region has 12 residues. The V segment lost 4 bases and the J segment 6 bases; nucleotides outside the gene matches: 3. Germline V gene data show CDR1 as SGHRS and CDR2 as YFSETQ. In DNA form, the CDR3 reads TGCGCCAGCAGCCAGGGGGTAGATGGCTACACCTTC. Its translation: CASSQGVDGYTF.

This clonotype was counted at least ten times. This chain connects TRBV6-6 to TRBJ1-4; 7 bases match TRBD1. V lost 5 bases, J lost 7 bases, and 10 bases stayed unmatched. Germline V gene data show CDR1 as MNHNY and CDR2 as SVGAGI (reference sequence). The CDR3 runs to 15 residues. The CDR3 DNA follows: TGTGCCAGCAGTCATCGACAGGGCTCTACTGAAAAACTGTTTTTT. Residues: CASSHRQGSTEKLFF.

The CDR3 protein is CASSLEGTSGSGAYNEQFF. The CDR3 DNA reads as TGTGCCAGCAGCTTAGAAGGGACTAGCGGGAGTGGGGCCTACAATGAGCAGTTCTTC. The rearrangement joins TRBV11-2 to TRBJ2-1; TRBD2 matches 14 bases. The CDR3 spans 19 residues. CDR1 SGHAT and CDR2 FQNNGV come from the germline V gene. With V trimmed by 0 bases and J by 2 bases, 6 bases remained unmatched.